One sample yielded the 15 T cell receptor beta chains listed below, sequenced in a study of cytomegalovirus exposure and HLA in healthy donors (TCRdb year 2017). Receptors were amplified or captured by the immunoSEQ multiplex PCR assay. The multiplex PCR relied on a mix of 60 forward primers for TCR Vbeta segments and 13 reverse primers for TCR Jbeta segments. Here the immuneACCESS table is served through TCRdb, limited to in-frame sequences with V and J called. Missing clones are a known gap in these copies; in checked studies unresolved V genes cover under half, and the rest lacks a known reason. The sample table records under 200,000 clones; roughly 85% of these occur just once. The ten largest clones represent 4.4% of the sample. Source material: PBMCs. The receptors stem from a woman aged 30 to 39 in good health and CMV-seropositive.

The rearrangement joins TRBV5-4 to TRBJ2-1; D may be TRBD2 (6 bases). The V gene's germline CDR1 is SGHNT and CDR2 YYREEE (reference sequence). The CDR3 runs 15 residues. V lost 4 bases to trimming and J lost 0 bases, with 11 bases between them. Written as DNA, the CDR3 is TGTGCCAGCAGCATAGGGACTCGCTCCTACAATGAGCAGTTCTTC. It specifies CASSIGTRSYNEQFF.

The rearrangement joins TRBV29-1 to TRBJ1-2; D may be TRBD1 (5 bases). There are 12 residues in the CDR3. Trimming left V 3 bases short and J 7 bases short, with 12 bases between. Germline V lookup: CDR1 SQVTM, CDR2 ANQGSEA. The CDR3: CSVERQGGGYTF. The DNA for the CDR3 is TGCAGCGTTGAGAGGCAGGGAGGTGGCTACACCTTC.

The genes are TRBV7-2 and TRBJ2-1; tentative D call: TRBD2 (6 bases). Per germline, CDR1 SGHTA and CDR2 FQGNSA. The CDR3 sequence is 14 residues long. The V and J ends lost 1 base and 8 bases respectively, with 12 bases between them. The CDR3 DNA reads as TGTGCCAGCAGCTTAGTGGGGCTAGCGTATGAGCAGTTCTTC. Its translation: CASSLVGLAYEQFF.

The chain has TRBV18 and TRBJ1-1, with D unresolved. The CDR3 spans 12 residues. Germline values: CDR1 KGHSH, CDR2 LQKENI. The ends were cut back, 3 bases at V and 7 bases at J, with 9 bases in the middle. CDR3 in DNA: TGTGCCAGCTCACCGCAACAGAATGAAGCTTTCTTT. Amino acid sequence: CASSPQQNEAFF.

The V and J genes are TRBV11-2 and TRBJ2-7; weak D call: TRBD2 (5 bases). The CDR3 contains 14 residues. Trimming shortened V by 5 bases and J by 5 bases, and 16 bases separated the two germline ends. From germline, CDR1 is SGHAT and CDR2 FQNNGV. Here the CDR3 DNA reads TGTGCCAGCAGCGGATTGGAGGCACCTAACGAGCAGTACTTC. This gives the protein CASSGLEAPNEQYF. The whole variable domain, remainder taken from reference TRBV11-2 and TRBJ2-7, is EAGVAQSPRYKIIEKRQSVAFWCNPISGHATLYWYQQILGQGPKLLIQFQNNGVVDDSQLPKDRFSAERLKGVDSTLKIQPAKLEDSAVYLCASSGLEAPNEQYFGPGTRLTVT.

This chain joins TRBV5-6 and TRBJ2-1; weak D call: TRBD1 (6 bases). Germline V lookup: CDR1 SGHDT, CDR2 YYEEEE. The CDR3 length is 13 residues. The ends were cut back, 2 bases at V and 10 bases at J, with 13 bases in the middle. The DNA of the CDR3 is TGTGCCAGCAGCTTATGGCAGGGGAGCGAGCAGTTCTTC. This sequence encodes CASSLWQGSEQFF.

The chain combines TRBV7-2 with TRBJ1-3, with a weak D call TRBD1 (5 bases). The CDR3 covers 14 residues. Germline assignment: CDR1 SGHTA and CDR2 FQGNSA. V was shortened by 4 bases and J by 8 bases, with 15 bases between the two germline ends. Here the CDR3 DNA reads TGTGCCAGCAGCTCAACGAGCGGGGACCACACCATATATTTT. Residues: CASSSTSGDHTIYF.

This clone has a single count. The rearrangement joins TRBV9 to TRBJ2-1; D is unclear. Trimming stripped 0 bases from V and 1 base from J, with 8 bases between. The CDR3 extends over 15 amino acids. Germline V gene lookup returns CDR1 SGDLS and CDR2 YYNGEE. CDR3 loop: CASSVETVSYNEQFF. DNA of the CDR3: TGTGCCAGCAGCGTAGAAACAGTTTCCTACAATGAGCAGTTCTTC.

This chain connects TRBV4-2 to TRBJ1-2; D is undetermined. Per the germline V gene, CDR1 is LGHNA and CDR2 is YNFKEQ. The CDR3 loop spans 14 amino acids. V lost 0 bases, J lost 4 bases, and 9 bases lay in between. CDR3 sequence (DNA): TGTGCCAGCAGCCAAGATAGAGGTTTCTATGGCTACACCTTC. Amino acid sequence: CASSQDRGFYGYTF.

Concerning this clone itself: Other DNA sequences in this specimen translate into the identical CDR3. CDR3 DNA sequence: TGTGCCAGCTCACCTCTCCCCGGGACAGGCGTCGAGCAGTACTTC. As protein: CASSPLPGTGVEQYF. The chain is built from TRBV18 and TRBJ2-7; TRBD1 matches 8 bases. The CDR3 loop spans 15 amino acids. The germline V gene has CDR1 KGHSH and CDR2 LQKENI. V shed 3 bases and J 6 bases; nucleotides not matched to a gene: 10.

The rearrangement joins TRBV29-1 to TRBJ2-5; tentatively, D is TRBD1 (6 bases). V was shortened by 8 bases and J by 2 bases, with 21 bases between the two germline ends. The CDR3 runs to 15 residues. CDR1 is SQVTM, CDR2 ANQGSEA, per germline. DNA of the CDR3: TGCAGCCTCCAGGGGTACAATGCAGGGCAAGAGACCCAGTACTTC. It specifies CSLQGYNAGQETQYF.

The chain couples TRBV4-2 to TRBJ2-3, with D unresolved. Germline V gives CDR1 LGHNA, CDR2 YNFKEQ. The CDR3 is 17 amino acids. The V end lost 0 bases, the J end lost 2 bases, and 15 bases lay between the germline ends. CDR3: CASSQDLTTTFTDTQYF. The CDR3 DNA follows: TGTGCCAGCAGCCAAGATTTAACTACAACCTTCACAGATACGCAGTATTTT.

The chain joins TRBV19 to TRBJ1-5; 9 nucleotides agree with TRBD1. The CDR3 consists of 16 residues. V lost 5 bases and J lost 1; bases outside the gene matches: 6. Germline V gene data show CDR1 as LNHDA and CDR2 as SQIVND (reference sequence). DNA of the CDR3: TGTGCCAGTAGTTCTGGGACAGGGCGAAGCAATCAGCCCCAGCATTTT. Protein product: CASSSGTGRSNQPQHF.

The genes are TRBV11-2 and TRBJ2-7, with D possibly TRBD2 on 6 matching bases. This CDR3 is built from 16 residues. The V gene's germline CDR1 is SGHAT and CDR2 FQNNGV. V was clipped by 3 bases and J by 4 bases, with 19 bases between them. CDR3 in amino acids: CASSLAVGGLPYEQYF. The CDR3 coding sequence is TGTGCCAGCAGCTTGGCCGTCGGGGGACTTCCATACGAGCAGTACTTC. Full variable domain (remainder filled in from reference TRBV11-2 and TRBJ2-7): EAGVAQSPRYKIIEKRQSVAFWCNPISGHATLYWYQQILGQGPKLLIQFQNNGVVDDSQLPKDRFSAERLKGVDSTLKIQPAKLEDSAVYLCASSLAVGGLPYEQYFGPGTRLTVT.

Here the CDR3 reads CAWNQQGTNEKLFF. CDR3 coding DNA: TGTGCCTGGAACCAACAGGGGACTAATGAAAAACTGTTTTTT. V usage is TRBV30 and J usage is TRBJ1-4; 7 positions match TRBD1. The ends lost 4 bases at V and 2 bases at J; junction bases unmatched: 4. This CDR3 has 14 amino acids. Germline V lookup: CDR1 GTSNPN, CDR2 SVGIG (reference sequence).